This TCR beta chain was recovered during a study of T cells in Graves' hyperthyroidism and ophthalmopathy. Background on the study: It was at initial diagnosis, before any treatment, that peripheral blood was collected. General study results and limits: Ophthalmopathy could be told apart from stable hyperthyroidism with a 13 V-J model.

This clonotype was seen many times. As yet, its antigen is unknown. Germline V gene data show CDR1 as SGHTA and CDR2 as FQGTGA. Trimming shortened V by 5 bases and J by 5 bases, and 15 bases separated the two germline ends. The CDR3 is made up of 14 amino acids. The source material, RNA transcripts, was used to amplify TCR beta CDR3 regions. Carried out on the TCR CDR3, a first-round RT-PCR used the HTBI primer set. TCRdb passed the multiplex PCR reads through MiXCR, listing each CDR3 protein once. The profile shows around 600,000 distinct CDR3 sequences, roughly 14% of them singletons. Material: blood. The V call is TRBV7-3, the J call TRBJ2-5; D gene ambiguous. The TCR originated in a woman aged 45-59 years with Graves' ophthalmopathy. CDR3 coding DNA: TGTGCCAGCAGCCCGGCCGGAGCCGGGGAGACCCAGTACTTC. Amino acid sequence: CASSPAGAGETQYF.